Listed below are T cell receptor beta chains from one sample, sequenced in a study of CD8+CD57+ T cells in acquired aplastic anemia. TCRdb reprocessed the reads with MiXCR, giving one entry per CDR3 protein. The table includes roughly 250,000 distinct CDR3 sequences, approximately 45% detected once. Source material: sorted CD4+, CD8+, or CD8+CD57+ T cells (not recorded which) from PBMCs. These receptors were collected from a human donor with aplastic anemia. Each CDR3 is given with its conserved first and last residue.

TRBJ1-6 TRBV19 CASSQLQSPLHF
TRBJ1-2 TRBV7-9 CASSSSDRGGYGYTF
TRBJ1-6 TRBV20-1 CSASGTGSSPLHF
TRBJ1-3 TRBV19 CASSTITGSGNTIYF
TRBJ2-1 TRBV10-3 CAISVGLAGGDEQFF
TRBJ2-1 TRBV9 CASSVAGTPAGNEQFF
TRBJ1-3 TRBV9 CASSVGDRGPPREGNTIYF
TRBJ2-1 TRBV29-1 CSVEMGYNEQFF
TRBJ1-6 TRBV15 CATSRDKSSYNSPLHF
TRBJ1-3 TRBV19 CASSRGISGNTIYF
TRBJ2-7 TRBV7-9 CASSASGTAHSYEQYF
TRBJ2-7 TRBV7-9 CASSRTSGLGYEQYF
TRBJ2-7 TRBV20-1 CSAEGTYPYEQYF
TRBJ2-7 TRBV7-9 CASSGRDSSYEQYF
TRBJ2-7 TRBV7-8 CASSYAGTSSYEQYF
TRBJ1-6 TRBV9 CASSPEAGQGGSPLHF
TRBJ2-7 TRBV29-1 CSVAGGDPYEQYF
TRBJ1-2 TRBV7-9 CASSTRDSPNYGYTF
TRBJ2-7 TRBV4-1 CASSQERSPTYEQYF
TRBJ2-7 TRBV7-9 CASSGETESYEQYF
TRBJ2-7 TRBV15 CATSRASPRSTSSYEQYF
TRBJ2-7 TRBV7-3 CASSFGRAGIVSEQYF
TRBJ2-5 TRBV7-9 CASSSSVQETQYF
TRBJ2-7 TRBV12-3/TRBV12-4 CASLGVGGRWGRAYEQYF
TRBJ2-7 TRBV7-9 CASSFRREDEQYF
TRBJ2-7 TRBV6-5 CASSYPAGTAAYEQYF
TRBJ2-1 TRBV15 CATSRDRYEQFF
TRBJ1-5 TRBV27 CASSLGPRDGSNQPQHF
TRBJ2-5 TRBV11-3 CASSHYSTGEETQYF
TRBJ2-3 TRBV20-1 CSARQPGGDPRTDTQYF
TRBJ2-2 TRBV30 CAWTAGEPGELFF
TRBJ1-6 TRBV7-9 CASEGDNSPLHF
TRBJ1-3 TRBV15 CATSRVATQGSGNTIYF
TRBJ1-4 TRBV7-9 CASSFLDRPRTNEKLFF
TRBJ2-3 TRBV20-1 CSATPAGGTDTQYF
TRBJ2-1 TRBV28 CASTPWGTLLGLAGDNEQFF
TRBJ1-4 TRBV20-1 CSASGRGEKLFF
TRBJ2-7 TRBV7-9 CASSSPPGEQYF
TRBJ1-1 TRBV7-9 CASSWRHGTEAFF
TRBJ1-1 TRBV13 CASSLEGENTEAFF
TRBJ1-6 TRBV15 CATSRERGVNNSPLHF
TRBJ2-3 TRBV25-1 CASSESTDTQYF
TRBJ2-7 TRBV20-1 CSALSREGAYEQYF
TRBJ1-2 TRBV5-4 CASSGGTAYGYTF
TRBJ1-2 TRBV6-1 CASSLVDGYTF
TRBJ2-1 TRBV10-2 CASSATVSEQFF